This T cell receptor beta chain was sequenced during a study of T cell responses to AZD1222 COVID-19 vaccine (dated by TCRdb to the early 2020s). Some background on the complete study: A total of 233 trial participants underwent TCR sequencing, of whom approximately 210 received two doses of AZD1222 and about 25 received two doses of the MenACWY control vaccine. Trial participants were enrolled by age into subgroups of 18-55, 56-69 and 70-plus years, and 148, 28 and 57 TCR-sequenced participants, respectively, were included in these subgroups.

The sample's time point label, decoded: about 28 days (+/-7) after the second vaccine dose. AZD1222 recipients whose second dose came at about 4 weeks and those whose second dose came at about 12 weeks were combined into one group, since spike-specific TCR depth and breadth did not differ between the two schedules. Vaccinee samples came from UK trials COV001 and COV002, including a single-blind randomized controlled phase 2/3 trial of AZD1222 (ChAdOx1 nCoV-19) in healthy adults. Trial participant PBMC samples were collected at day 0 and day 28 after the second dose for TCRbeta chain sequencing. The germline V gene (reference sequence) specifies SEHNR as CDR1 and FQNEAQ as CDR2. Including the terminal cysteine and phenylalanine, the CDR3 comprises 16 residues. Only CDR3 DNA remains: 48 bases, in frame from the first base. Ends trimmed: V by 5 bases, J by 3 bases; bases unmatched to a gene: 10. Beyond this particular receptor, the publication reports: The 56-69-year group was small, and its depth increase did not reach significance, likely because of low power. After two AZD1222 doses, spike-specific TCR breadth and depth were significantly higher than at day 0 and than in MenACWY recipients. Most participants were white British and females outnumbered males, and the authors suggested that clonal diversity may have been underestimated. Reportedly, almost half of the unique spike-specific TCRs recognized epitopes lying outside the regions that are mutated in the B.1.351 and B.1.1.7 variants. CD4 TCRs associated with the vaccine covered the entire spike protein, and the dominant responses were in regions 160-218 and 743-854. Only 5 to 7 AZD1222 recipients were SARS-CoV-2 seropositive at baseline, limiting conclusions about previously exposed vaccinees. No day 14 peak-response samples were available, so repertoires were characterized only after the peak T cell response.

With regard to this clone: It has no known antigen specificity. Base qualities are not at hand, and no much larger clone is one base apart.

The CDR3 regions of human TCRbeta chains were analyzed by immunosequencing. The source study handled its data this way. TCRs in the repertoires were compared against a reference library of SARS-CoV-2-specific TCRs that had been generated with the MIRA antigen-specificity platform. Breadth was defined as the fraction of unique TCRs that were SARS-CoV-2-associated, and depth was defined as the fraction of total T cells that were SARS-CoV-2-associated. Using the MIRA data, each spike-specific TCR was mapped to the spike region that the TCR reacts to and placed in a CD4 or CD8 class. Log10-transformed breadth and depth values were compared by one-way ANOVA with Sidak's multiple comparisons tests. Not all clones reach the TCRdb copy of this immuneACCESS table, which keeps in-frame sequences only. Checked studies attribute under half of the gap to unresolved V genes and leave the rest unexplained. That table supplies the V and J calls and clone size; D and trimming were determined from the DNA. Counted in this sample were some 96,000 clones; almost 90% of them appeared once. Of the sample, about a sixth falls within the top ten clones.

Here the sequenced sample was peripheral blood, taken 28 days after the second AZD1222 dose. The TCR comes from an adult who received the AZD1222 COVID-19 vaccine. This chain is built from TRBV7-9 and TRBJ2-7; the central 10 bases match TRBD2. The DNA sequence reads TGTGCCAGCAGCCTGACGGGGCTAGCGGGGGACTACGAGCAGTACTTC. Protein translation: CASSLTGLAGDYEQYF.